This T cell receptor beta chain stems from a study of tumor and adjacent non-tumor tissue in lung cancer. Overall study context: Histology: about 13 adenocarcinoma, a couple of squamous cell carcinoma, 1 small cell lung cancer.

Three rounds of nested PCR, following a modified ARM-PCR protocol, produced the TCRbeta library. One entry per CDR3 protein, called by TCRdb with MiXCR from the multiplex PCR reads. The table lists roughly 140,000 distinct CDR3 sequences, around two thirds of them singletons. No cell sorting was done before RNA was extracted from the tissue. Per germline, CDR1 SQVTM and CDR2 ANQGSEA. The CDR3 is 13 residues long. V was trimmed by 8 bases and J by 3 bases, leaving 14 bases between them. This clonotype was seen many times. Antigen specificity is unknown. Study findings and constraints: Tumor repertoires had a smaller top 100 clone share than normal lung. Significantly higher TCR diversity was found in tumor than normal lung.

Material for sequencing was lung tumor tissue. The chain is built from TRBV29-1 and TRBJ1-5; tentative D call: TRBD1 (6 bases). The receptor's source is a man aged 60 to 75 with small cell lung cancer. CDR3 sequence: CSTRQDHNQPQHF. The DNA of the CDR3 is TGCAGCACCCGACAGGACCACAATCAGCCCCAGCATTTT.